This TCR beta chain derives from a study of CD8 T cells in Susac syndrome. Random hexamers served to reverse transcribe roughly 0.45 to 1 ug RNA. MiXCR, applied by TCRdb to the immunoSEQ multiplex PCR reads, yields one record per CDR3 protein. The data contain some 130,000 distinct CDR3 sequences, roughly 94% of them singletons. CDR3 size: 15 residues. V lost 6 bases to trimming and J lost 3 bases; unmatched junction nucleotides: 6. Germline values: CDR1 MNHEY, CDR2 SMNVEV (reference sequence). This TCR came from a human donor with Susac syndrome. Material: CD8+ T cells from PBMCs. The chain recombines TRBV27 with TRBJ2-3, with TRBD1 matching 10 bases. CDR3: CASSPGTGATDTQYF. The CDR3 DNA reads as TGTGCCAGCAGCCCGGGGACAGGGGCGACAGATACGCAGTATTTT.